The 23 T cell receptor beta chains presented below share a single source sample, sequenced in a study of T-cell memory formation after mild COVID-19. Each CDR3 protein gets one entry after TCRdb re-called the 5' RACE reads with MiXCR. The data show about 200,000 distinct CDR3 sequences, 9.5% to 10% seen once. The source material was PBMCs or a T cell subset sorted from them (not recorded which). Receptors were obtained from a man between 18 and 35 years old who had mild COVID-19 (a few samples of this study predate the infection). Cell type and time point are not known.

The count of this clonotype is one. V and J are TRBV7-9 and TRBJ1-1; no clear D gene. Germline V CDR1 and CDR2: SEHNR, FQNEAQ (reference sequence). The V gene lost 2 bases and the J gene lost 1 base, with 8 bases spanning the gap. This CDR3 comprises 14 residues. In DNA, the CDR3 is TGTGCCAGCAGCTTACAAGACCCGAACACTGAAGCTTTCTTT. Translating it yields CASSLQDPNTEAFF.

This clonotype was picked up many times. The chain joins TRBV4-2 to TRBJ1-2, with 7 nucleotides matching TRBD1. J lost 5 bases, V lost 4 bases, and 7 bases had no gene match. Germline-derived CDR1 and CDR2 are LGHNA and YNFKEQ. The CDR3 sequence is 14 residues long. CDR3 protein: CASSPSGGRYGYTF. For the CDR3, the DNA is TGTGCCAGCAGCCCATCAGGGGGTAGATATGGCTACACCTTC.

The chain carries TRBV7-3 and TRBJ2-1; TRBD1 matches 11 bases. The CDR3 is 15 amino acids. Germline lookup yields CDR1 SGHTA and CDR2 FQGTGA. V lost 6 bases and J lost 3; bases outside the gene matches: 4. The CDR3: CASSPGTGGYNEQFF. The CDR3 bases are TGTGCCAGCAGTCCCGGGACAGGGGGCTACAATGAGCAGTTCTTC.

The chain uses TRBV6-4 and TRBJ1-2, with unresolved D. The CDR3 loop spans 12 amino acids. The V and J ends lost 3 bases and 2 bases respectively, with 4 bases between them. The germline V gene encodes CDR1 MRHNA and CDR2 SNTAGT. The chain's CDR3 is CASSDVNYGYTF. The CDR3 DNA follows: TGTGCCAGCAGTGATGTCAACTATGGCTACACCTTC.

The CDR3: CASSSGQRETQYF. The DNA for the CDR3 is TGTGCCAGCAGTTCGGGACAGCGGGAGACCCAGTACTTC. The chain uses TRBV28 and TRBJ2-5; 7 positions agree with TRBD1. V gave up 4 bases and J gave up 5 bases; unmatched junction bases: 4. CDR3 length equals 13 residues. Germline V gene sequence: CDR1 MDHEN, CDR2 SYDVKM.

This clonotype was counted between two and nine times. The V call is TRBV5-1, the J call TRBJ2-2; D perhaps matches TRBD2 (5 bases). CDR1 and CDR2 from the germline V gene are SGHRS and YFSETQ. The V end lost 4 bases, the J end lost 5 bases, and 9 bases lay between the germline ends. This CDR3 spans 13 amino acids. CDR3 DNA sequence: TGCGCCAGCAGCGAGGGCCAAACCGGGGAGCTGTTTTTT. This gives the protein CASSEGQTGELFF.

The chain recombines TRBV6-5 with TRBJ1-3; 7 bases agree with TRBD1. Germline lookup yields CDR1 MNHEY and CDR2 SVGAGI. The CDR3 sequence is 13 residues long. With V trimmed by 6 bases and J by 4 bases, 3 bases remained unmatched. The CDR3 DNA sequence: TGTGCCAGCAGAACAGGGGCGGGAAACACCATATATTTT. As protein: CASRTGAGNTIYF.

In its sample, this clonotype was seen many times. The chain combines TRBV12-3 or TRBV12-4 with TRBJ1-5; TRBD1 might be the D (5 bases). CDR3 length: 14 residues. Trimming cost V 5 bases and J 0 bases, with 8 bases left between them. This CDR3 reads CASSRDHSNQPQHF. The CDR3 nucleotides are TGTGCCAGCAGTCGGGACCATAGCAATCAGCCCCAGCATTTT.

The CDR3 sequence is CARDPGLRTDTQYF. In DNA, the CDR3 is TGTGCCAGAGATCCGGGACTTCGCACAGATACGCAGTATTTT. The chain is built from TRBV7-9 and TRBJ2-3; a possible D gene is TRBD2 (6 bases). V lost 9 bases, J lost 1 base, and 14 bases lay in between. The CDR3 extends over 14 amino acids. Germline lookup yields CDR1 SEHNR and CDR2 FQNEAQ (reference sequence).

This clonotype was detected ten times or more. V is TRBV9 and J is TRBJ2-3, with no clear D. Germline V gene data show CDR1 as SGDLS and CDR2 as YYNGEE. The CDR3 totals 14 residues. Trimming removed 3 bases at V and 4 bases at J, with 12 bases between. The CDR3 DNA reads as TGTGCCAGCAGCGCCGTCGGGCTTGCAGATACGCAGTATTTT. It yields the protein CASSAVGLADTQYF.

In this sample, this clonotype turned up many times. CDR3 in amino acids: CASSFGLGQPQHF. CDR3 in DNA: TGTGCCAGCAGTTTTGGGTTGGGTCAGCCCCAGCATTTT. This chain uses TRBV12-3 or TRBV12-4 with TRBJ1-5; D not certain. V lost 3 bases, J lost 6 bases, and 9 bases lay in between. The CDR3 covers 13 residues.

This clonotype was counted a few times. This chain links TRBV7-2 with TRBJ1-6; TRBD1 agrees at 8 bases. Trimming cost V 2 bases and J 10 bases; bases outside gene matches: 7. Germline CDR1 and CDR2: SGHTA and FQGNSA. The CDR3 sequence is 15 residues long. CDR3 DNA: TGTGCCAGCAGCTTAACCGGGACAGGTGCCTCACCCCTCCACTTT. This gives the protein CASSLTGTGASPLHF.

This clonotype has a count of ten or more. The V and J genes are TRBV9 and TRBJ2-7; D gene unclear. The V gene's germline CDR1 is SGDLS and CDR2 YYNGEE. The V gene lost 1 base and the J gene lost 1 base, with 9 bases spanning the gap. The CDR3 runs 14 residues. The CDR3 bases are TGTGCCAGCAGCGTATCCGGCCAGTCCTACGAGCAGTACTTC. Translation gives CASSVSGQSYEQYF.

The genes are TRBV24-1 and TRBJ2-1; weak D call: TRBD1 (6 bases). The CDR3 sequence is 16 residues long. The germline V and J ends were trimmed by 5 bases and 9 bases, with 22 bases remaining between them. Germline lookup yields CDR1 KGHDR and CDR2 SFDVKD. In DNA, the CDR3 is TGTGCCACCAGTGGGATCGACAGGAACCGCCTTGTTGAGCAGTTCTTC. Its translation: CATSGIDRNRLVEQFF.

This clonotype turned up a few times. V and J are TRBV5-4 and TRBJ2-5, with 8 bases aligning to TRBD1. V lost 4 bases, J lost 5 bases, and 7 bases stayed unmatched. This CDR3 region has 14 residues. The germline V gene encodes CDR1 SGHNT and CDR2 YYREEE (reference sequence). The DNA of the CDR3 is TGTGCCAGCAGCCCCGGACAGGGTGTTGAGACCCAGTACTTC. This translates into CASSPGQGVETQYF.

This clonotype was found a few times. V usage is TRBV7-9 and J usage is TRBJ2-4; 10 nucleotides align to TRBD1. The CDR3 is 16 residues long. The germline V gene has CDR1 SEHNR and CDR2 FQNEAQ (reference sequence). V shed 5 bases, J shed 8 bases, and the junction held 12 bases outside the gene matches. This CDR3 is CASSPGQGGTFYIQYF. CDR3 coding DNA: TGTGCCAGCAGCCCCGGACAGGGGGGAACCTTCTACATTCAGTACTTC.

In this sample, this clonotype turned up a few times. The chain couples TRBV12-3 or TRBV12-4 to TRBJ2-1; no firm D call. The germline V and J ends were trimmed by 4 bases and 10 bases, with 14 bases remaining between them. The CDR3 is 13 amino acids. In DNA, the CDR3 is TGTGCCAGCAGTTGGACGGAAATCTCGGAGCAGTTCTTC. It codes for CASSWTEISEQFF.

This clonotype was counted a few times. The chain links TRBV7-3 to TRBJ2-2; TRBD2 matches at 12 bases. V lost 5 bases and J lost 9; bases outside the gene matches: 1. The CDR3 extends over 13 amino acids. CDR1 is SGHTA and CDR2 is FQGTGA in the germline V gene. CDR3 in DNA: TGTGCCAGCAGCACTAGCGGGAGGAGGGAGCTGTTTTTT. Protein sequence: CASSTSGRRELFF. The whole variable domain, remainder taken from reference TRBV7-3 and TRBJ2-2, is GAGVSQTPSNKVTEKGKYVELRCDPISGHTALYWYRQSLGQGPEFLIYFQGTGAADDSGLPNDRFFAVRPEGSVSTLKIQRTERGDSAVYLCASSTSGRRELFFGEGSRLTVL.

V and J are TRBV7-3 and TRBJ2-1; either TRBD1 or TRBD2 may fit D (6 bases each). V gave up 4 bases and J gave up 9 bases, with 16 bases separating them. This CDR3 is 14 amino acids long. Germline loops: CDR1 SGHTA, CDR2 FQGTGA. CDR3 DNA sequence: TGTGCCAGCAGCTCCGGGGGACGAGGGGGTGAGCAGTTCTTC. Its translation is CASSSGGRGGEQFF.

This clonotype was observed a few times. The chain has TRBV29-1 and TRBJ2-2; D might be TRBD1 or TRBD2, each matching 5 bases. Germline V gives CDR1 SQVTM, CDR2 ANQGSEA. This CDR3 contains 13 residues. V lost 6 bases and J lost 9, with 17 bases in between. The CDR3 spells CSVMPGPSRELFF. CDR3 DNA sequence: TGCAGCGTCATGCCGGGGCCATCTAGGGAGCTGTTTTTT.

This clonotype was observed a handful of times. CDR3 protein: CSVTQTGTGYTF. The CDR3 bases are TGCAGTGTTACGCAGACAGGGACCGGCTACACCTTC. The chain couples TRBV20-1 to TRBJ1-2; 7 nucleotides agree with TRBD1. V lost 7 bases, J lost 8 bases, and 10 bases stayed unmatched. There are 12 residues in the CDR3. Germline CDR1 reads DFQATT; CDR2 reads SNEGSKA (reference sequence).

This clonotype occurred a few times. V usage is TRBV6-6 and J usage is TRBJ2-7; no clear D gene. The germline gives CDR1 MNHNY, CDR2 SVGAGI (reference sequence). The CDR3 runs 15 residues. V lost 0 bases and J 5 bases, leaving 14 bases between the germline ends. The CDR3 coding sequence is TGTGCCAGCAGTTACTCGGCATTATCGGTCCACGAGCAGTACGTC. It is translated as CASSYSALSVHEQYV.

This clonotype was recorded a few times. The genes are TRBV9 and TRBJ1-1; D ambiguous. This CDR3 is 13 amino acids long. Trimming cost V 3 bases and J 1 base, with 7 bases left between them. CDR1 and CDR2 from the germline V gene are SGDLS and YYNGEE. CDR3 loop: CASSAHRNTEAFF. DNA of the CDR3: TGTGCCAGCAGCGCGCACAGGAACACTGAAGCTTTCTTT.